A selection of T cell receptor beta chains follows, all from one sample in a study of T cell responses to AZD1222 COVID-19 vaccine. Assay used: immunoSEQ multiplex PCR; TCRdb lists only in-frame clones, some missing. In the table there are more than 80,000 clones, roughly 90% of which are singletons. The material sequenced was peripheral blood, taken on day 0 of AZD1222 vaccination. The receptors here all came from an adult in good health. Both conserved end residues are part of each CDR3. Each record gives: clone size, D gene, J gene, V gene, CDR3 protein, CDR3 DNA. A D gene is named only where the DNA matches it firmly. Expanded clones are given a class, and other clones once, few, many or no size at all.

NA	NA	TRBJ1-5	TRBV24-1	CATSRGSNQPQHF	TGTGCCACCAGTAGAGGCAGCAATCAGCCCCAGCATTTT
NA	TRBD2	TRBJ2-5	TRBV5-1	CASSELAGLQETQYF	TGCGCCAGCAGCGAGTTAGCGGGCCTCCAAGAGACCCAGTACTTC
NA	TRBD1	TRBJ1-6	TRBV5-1	CASSPTTGGARNSPLHF	TGCGCCAGCAGCCCAACGACAGGGGGCGCACGGAATTCACCCCTCCACTTT
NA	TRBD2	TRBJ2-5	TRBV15	CATSRGTSGSQETQYF	TGTGCCACCAGCCGTGGGACTAGCGGGAGCCAGGAGACCCAGTACTTC
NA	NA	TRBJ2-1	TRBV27	CASSPRLANEQFF	TGTGCCAGCAGTCCCAGGCTAGCCAATGAGCAGTTCTTC
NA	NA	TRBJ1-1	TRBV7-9	CASSSQGGTFF	TGTGCCAGCAGCTCCCAAGGAGGAACTTTCTTT
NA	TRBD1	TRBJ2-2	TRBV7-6	CASSLNPGQAANTGELFF	TGTGCCAGCAGCTTAAATCCTGGACAGGCGGCGAACACCGGGGAGCTGTTTTTT
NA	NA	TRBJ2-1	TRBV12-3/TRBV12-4	CASGFSNTGQFF	TGTGCCAGCGGGTTTAGTAACACAGGGCAGTTCTTC
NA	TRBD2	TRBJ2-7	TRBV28	CASSLAGGPGLGSYEQYF	TGTGCCAGCAGTCTAGCGGGAGGGCCAGGTTTGGGGTCCTACGAGCAGTACTTC
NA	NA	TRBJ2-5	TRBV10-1	CASSEGGRETQYF	TGCGCCAGCAGTGAGGGGGGTCGGGAGACCCAGTACTTC
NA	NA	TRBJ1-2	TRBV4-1	CASSQEGQGMGGYTF	TGCGCCAGCAGCCAAGAGGGGCAGGGCATGGGGGGCTACACCTTC
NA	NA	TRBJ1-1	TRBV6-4	CASSVEGNTEAFF	TGTGCCAGCAGTGTAGAGGGGAACACTGAAGCTTTCTTT
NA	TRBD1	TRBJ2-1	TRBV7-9	CASSTGPGTGGNEQFF	TGTGCCAGCAGCACAGGGCCCGGGACAGGGGGCAATGAGCAGTTCTTC
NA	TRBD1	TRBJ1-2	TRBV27	CASSPTGGVYGYTF	TGTGCCAGCAGTCCGACAGGGGGCGTCTATGGCTACACCTTC
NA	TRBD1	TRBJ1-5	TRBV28	CASSLPKDRVSNQPQHF	TGTGCCAGCAGTTTACCCAAAGACAGGGTTAGCAATCAGCCCCAGCATTTT
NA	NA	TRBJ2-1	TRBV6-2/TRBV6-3	CASSYSAQVYSYNEQFF	TGTGCCAGCAGTTACTCGGCCCAGGTTTACTCCTACAATGAGCAGTTCTTC
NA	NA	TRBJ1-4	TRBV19	CASSAPGRGQGEKLFF	TGTGCCAGTAGTGCCCCGGGACGAGGACAAGGGGAAAAACTGTTTTTT
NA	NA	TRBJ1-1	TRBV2	CASSEWGMAEAFF	TGTGCCAGCAGTGAATGGGGGATGGCTGAAGCTTTCTTT
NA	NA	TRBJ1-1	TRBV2	CASRGSPTEAFF	TGTGCCAGCAGAGGGAGTCCCACTGAAGCTTTCTTT
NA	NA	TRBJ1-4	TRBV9	CASSPVGADGEKLFF	TGTGCCAGCAGTCCAGTTGGAGCGGACGGTGAAAAACTGTTTTTT
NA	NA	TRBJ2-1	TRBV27	CASSQGQIGYNEQFF	TGTGCCAGCAGTCAAGGACAGATTGGCTACAATGAGCAGTTCTTC
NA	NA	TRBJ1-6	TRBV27	CASSPTDNSPLHF	TGTGCCAGCAGTCCCACAGATAATTCACCCCTCCACTTT
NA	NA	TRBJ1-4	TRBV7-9	CASSLERASNEKLFF	TGTGCCAGCAGCTTAGAAAGGGCCTCTAATGAAAAACTGTTTTTT
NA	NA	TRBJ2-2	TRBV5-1	CASRGADTGELFF	TGCGCCAGCAGAGGGGCAGACACCGGGGAGCTGTTTTTT
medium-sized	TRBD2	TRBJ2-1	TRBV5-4	CASSPGLAAEQFF	TGTGCCAGCAGCCCCGGACTAGCGGCTGAGCAGTTCTTC
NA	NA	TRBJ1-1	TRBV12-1	CARTQWIQGPEAFF	TGTGCCCGAACTCAGTGGATCCAGGGCCCTGAAGCTTTCTTT
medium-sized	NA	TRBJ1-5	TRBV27	CASSHRDSNQPQHF	TGTGCCAGCAGTCACAGGGATAGCAATCAGCCCCAGCATTTT
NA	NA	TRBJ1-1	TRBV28	CASSAQNLNTEAFF	TGTGCCAGCAGTGCACAGAACTTGAACACTGAAGCTTTCTTT
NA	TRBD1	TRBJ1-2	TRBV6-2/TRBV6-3	CASSPQGANYGYTF	TGTGCCAGCAGTCCACAGGGGGCTAACTATGGCTACACCTTC
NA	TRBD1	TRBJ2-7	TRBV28	CASSIRGPYEQYF	TGTGCCAGCAGTATCAGGGGGCCCTACGAGCAGTACTTC
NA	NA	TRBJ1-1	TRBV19	CASSNRGGRAPEAFF	TGTGCCAGTAGTAATAGGGGCGGAAGAGCCCCTGAAGCTTTCTTT
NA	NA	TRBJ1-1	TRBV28	CASSLPGGTEAFF	TGTGCCAGCAGTTTGCCAGGAGGAACTGAAGCTTTCTTT